The T cell receptor beta chain under discussion was sequenced for a study of blood T cells in healthy people across ages. Researchers collected roughly 9.8 milliliters of peripheral blood from every single donor. CDR1 and CDR2 from the germline V gene are SEHNR and FQNEAQ (reference sequence). J gave up 7 bases and V 8 bases, and 13 bases lay outside the gene matches. This CDR3 spans 14 amino acids. Together with a sample-barcoded 5' primer, a J-beta primer mix was included in a second PCR lasting about 7 to 12 cycles. Each cDNA molecule was tagged by a template-switch adaptor with 12 random nucleotides. Via MiXCR, TCRdb re-called the 5' RACE reads, giving one row per CDR3 protein. This table holds 1.5 million to 2 million distinct CDR3 sequences, 28% found once. This clonotype has only a few counts. Its antigen is unknown. Study-level points and caveats: Long-lived donors exceeded aged donors in naive CD4+ cells and diversity.

This receptor was taken from a woman in her twenties or thirties in good health. Sample: blood. The J gene is TRBJ2-7, the V gene TRBV7-9; 8 bases line up with TRBD1. Written as DNA, the CDR3 is TGTGCCAGCCGGCCGGGACAGGTATACAATGAGCAGTACTTC. Its translation: CASRPGQVYNEQYF.